In its sample, the clone carrying this T cell receptor beta chain was seen many times. The sample belongs to a study of T cells in Graves' hyperthyroidism and ophthalmopathy. PBMCs were collected from an approximately 9.5 ml volume of fresh peripheral blood. CDR3 length equals 17 residues. Germline trimming cut 5 bases from V and 1 base from J; bases unmatched to any gene: 10. RNA transcripts gave rise to amplified TCR beta CDR3 regions. Carried out on the TCR CDR3, a first-round RT-PCR used the HTBI primer set. TCRdb fed the multiplex PCR reads into MiXCR, producing one record per CDR3 protein. Of approximately 600,000 distinct CDR3 sequences listed, about 15% were seen once; the top ten hold 5.8%.

The V and J genes are TRBV12-3 or TRBV12-4 and TRBJ1-2, with 10 bases fitting TRBD1. The sequence derives from a woman aged 30 to 39 with Graves' hyperthyroidism that later progressed to Graves' ophthalmopathy. The sample was blood. DNA of the CDR3: TGTGCCAGCAGTAACCGGGACAGGGGCGATATTAACTATGGCTACACCTTC. Protein sequence: CASSNRDRGDINYGYTF.